The clone carrying this T cell receptor beta chain has only a few counts. What it recognizes is unknown. The CDR3 is 14 amino acids. V lost 0 bases and J lost 0, with 8 bases in between. Germline assignment: CDR1 GTSNPN and CDR2 SVGIG (reference sequence). This sample is part of a study of beta chain features in type 1 diabetes. At the level of the study: The samples had roughly 100,000,000 sorted cells examined in all.

Whole-study results and caveats: For Type 1 diabetes patients, all four CD4+ subsets carried TCRB CDR3s that were moderately but significantly shorter. Cells expressing TCR highly could be over-represented by cDNA sequencing.

Expressed TCRB transcripts were sequenced because the entire RNA isolate underwent reverse transcription. Generated by immunoSEQ multiplex PCR, the TCRdb table keeps only in-frame clones and is missing some. The table includes around 160,000 clones, almost 65% detected once. Every donor provided one heparinised blood draw, which averaged about 110 mL. Using CD45RO/CCR7/CD25/CD127/CD95/CD27, CD4+ naive, central memory, regulatory and stem cell-like memory cells were sorted. The chain links TRBV30 to TRBJ1-2, with D possibly being TRBD1 (6 bases). The TCR comes from a man in his thirties or forties with type 1 diabetes. The sequenced sample consisted of naive CD4+ T cells from blood. The CDR3 region has the DNA TGTGCCTGGAGTGTTGACAGGACTAACTATGGCTACACCTTC. It codes for CAWSVDRTNYGYTF.